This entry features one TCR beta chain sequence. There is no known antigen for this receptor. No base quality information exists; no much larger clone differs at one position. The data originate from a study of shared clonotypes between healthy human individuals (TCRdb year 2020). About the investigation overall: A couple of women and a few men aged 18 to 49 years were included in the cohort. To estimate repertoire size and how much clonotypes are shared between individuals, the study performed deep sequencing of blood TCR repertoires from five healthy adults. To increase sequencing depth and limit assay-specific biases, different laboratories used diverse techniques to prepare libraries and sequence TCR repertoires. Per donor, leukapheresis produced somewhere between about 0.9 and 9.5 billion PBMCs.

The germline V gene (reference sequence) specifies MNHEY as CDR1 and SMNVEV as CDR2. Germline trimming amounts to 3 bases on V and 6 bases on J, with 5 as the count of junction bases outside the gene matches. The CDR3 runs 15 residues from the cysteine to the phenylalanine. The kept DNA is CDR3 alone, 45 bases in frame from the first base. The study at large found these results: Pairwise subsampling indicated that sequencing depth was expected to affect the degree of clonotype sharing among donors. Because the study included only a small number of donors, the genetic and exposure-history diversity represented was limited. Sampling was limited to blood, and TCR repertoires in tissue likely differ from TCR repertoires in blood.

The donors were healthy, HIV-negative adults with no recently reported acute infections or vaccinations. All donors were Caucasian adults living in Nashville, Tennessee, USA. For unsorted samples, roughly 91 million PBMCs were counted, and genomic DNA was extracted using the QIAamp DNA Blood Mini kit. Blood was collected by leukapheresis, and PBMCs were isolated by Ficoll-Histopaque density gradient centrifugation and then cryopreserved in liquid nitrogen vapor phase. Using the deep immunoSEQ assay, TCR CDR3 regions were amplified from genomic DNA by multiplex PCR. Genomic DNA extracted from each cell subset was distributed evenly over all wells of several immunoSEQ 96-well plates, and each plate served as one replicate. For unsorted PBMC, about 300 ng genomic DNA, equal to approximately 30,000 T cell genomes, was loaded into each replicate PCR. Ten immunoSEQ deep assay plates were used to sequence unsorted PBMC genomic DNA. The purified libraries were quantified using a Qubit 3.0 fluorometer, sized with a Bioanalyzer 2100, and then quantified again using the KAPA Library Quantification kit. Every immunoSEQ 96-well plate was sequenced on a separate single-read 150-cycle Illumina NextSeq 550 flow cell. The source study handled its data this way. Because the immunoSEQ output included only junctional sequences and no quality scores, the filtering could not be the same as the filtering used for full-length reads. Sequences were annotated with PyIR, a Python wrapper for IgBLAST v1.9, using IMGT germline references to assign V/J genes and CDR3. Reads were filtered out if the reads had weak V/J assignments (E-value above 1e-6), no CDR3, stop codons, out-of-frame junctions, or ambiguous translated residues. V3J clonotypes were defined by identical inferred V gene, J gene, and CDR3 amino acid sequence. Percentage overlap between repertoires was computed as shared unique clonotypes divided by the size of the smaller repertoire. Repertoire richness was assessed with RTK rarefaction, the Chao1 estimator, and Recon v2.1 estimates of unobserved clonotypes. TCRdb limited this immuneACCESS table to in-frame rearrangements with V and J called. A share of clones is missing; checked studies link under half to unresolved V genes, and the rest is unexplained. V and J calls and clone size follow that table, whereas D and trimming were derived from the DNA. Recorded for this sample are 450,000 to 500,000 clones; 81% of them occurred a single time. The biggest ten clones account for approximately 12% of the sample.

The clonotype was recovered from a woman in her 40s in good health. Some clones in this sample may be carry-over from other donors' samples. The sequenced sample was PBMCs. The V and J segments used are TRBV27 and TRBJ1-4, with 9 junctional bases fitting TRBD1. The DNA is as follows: TGTGCCAGCAGTTTGGCCGGGACAGGGTATGAAAAACTGTTTTTT. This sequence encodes CASSLAGTGYEKLFF. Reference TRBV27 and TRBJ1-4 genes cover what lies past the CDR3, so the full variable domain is EAQVTQNPRYLITVTGKKLTVTCSQNMNHEYMSWYRQDPGLGLRQIYYSMNVEVTDKGDVPEGYKVSRKEKRNFPLILESPSPNQTSLYFCASSLAGTGYEKLFFGSGTQLSVL.